The clone carrying this TCR beta chain was seen only a few times. In germline, CDR1 is GTSNPN, CDR2 SVGIG (reference sequence). This CDR3 has 13 amino acids. V was shortened by 2 bases and J by 5 bases, with 10 bases between the two germline ends. Treatment denoted: oral pan-JAK inhibitor, 5-10 mg twice daily. Lesional scalp punch biopsies and peripheral blood came from alopecia areata patients. Extraction and reverse transcription of RNA yielded cDNA as the sequencing template. Method: immunoSEQ multiplex PCR; TCRdb's copy keeps in-frame clones and lacks some. Here the sample spans roughly 200,000 clones, roughly three fifths being singletons. This sample was taken from a study of CD8+ T cells in alopecia areata. The wider study: Tofacitinib exposure lasted 6 to 18 months, followed by 6 months off drug.

The receptor was derived from a human donor with alopecia areata. The source material was CD8+ T cells sorted from blood, sampled at week 24, from a patient treated with tofacitinib. The genes are TRBV30 and TRBJ2-1; TRBD1 is a possible D gene (6 bases). CDR3 loop: CAWSSTGNNEQFF. CDR3 in DNA: TGTGCCTGGAGTTCAACAGGGAACAATGAGCAGTTCTTC.